The 5 T cell receptor beta chains reported below all come from one sample, sequenced in a study of blood T cells in healthy people across ages. Alongside a J-beta primer mix, a sample-barcoded 5' primer served in a second PCR lasting 7 to 11 cycles. TCRdb re-called the 5' RACE reads with MiXCR, one entry per CDR3 protein. The sample has about 930,000 distinct CDR3 sequences; about 27% are singletons. This sample also belongs to another study, concerning T cells of mothers and their children.

The sequencing sample was made of blood. Every receptor here comes from a woman in her thirties or forties in good health.

The table lists this clonotype with a few counts. This chain connects TRBV6-2 or TRBV6-3 to TRBJ1-1; D ambiguous. Germline V lookup: CDR1 MNHEY, CDR2 SVGEGT. The CDR3 totals 15 residues. Trimming shortened V by 10 bases and J by 4 bases, and 22 bases separated the two germline ends. The CDR3 spells CATKLGPVGSTEAFF. In DNA form, the CDR3 reads TGTGCCACCAAGTTGGGCCCCGTAGGGAGCACTGAAGCTTTCTTT.

There are many counts of this clonotype. The chain joins TRBV5-1 to TRBJ1-1, with 8 positions matching TRBD1. V dropped 2 bases and J dropped 7; count of bases not matched to a gene: 10. The CDR3 has 15 amino acids. In germline, CDR1 is SGHRS, CDR2 YFSETQ. CDR3 sequence (DNA): TGCGCCAGCAGCTTAGAGATGCAGGGGGCGGATGAAGCTTTCTTT. The encoded protein is CASSLEMQGADEAFF.

The V call is TRBV7-2, the J call TRBJ1-1; D possibly corresponds to TRBD1 (5 bases). V lost 3 bases, J lost 1 base, and 12 bases lay in between. CDR3 length: 15 residues. The germline V gene encodes CDR1 SGHTA and CDR2 FQGNSA. CDR3 DNA sequence: TGTGCCAGCAGCTTCTCGGGGCGGGAGAACACTGAAGCTTTCTTT. Its protein product is CASSFSGRENTEAFF.

This clonotype was counted many times. The gene calls are TRBV29-1 and TRBJ2-7; 7 bases align to TRBD1. Germline V gene data show CDR1 as SQVTM and CDR2 as ANQGSEA. The CDR3 length is 12 residues. V dropped 4 bases and J dropped 2; count of bases not matched to a gene: 2. The CDR3 is CSVAGQTYEQYF. Here the CDR3 DNA reads TGCAGCGTTGCGGGACAGACCTACGAGCAGTACTTC.

The rearrangement joins TRBV11-2 to TRBJ1-5, with D possibly TRBD1 on 6 matching bases. V dropped 5 bases and J dropped 0 bases, with 26 bases sitting between them. The germline V gene encodes CDR1 SGHAT and CDR2 FQNNGV. CDR3 size: 20 residues. The CDR3 nucleotides are TGTGCCAGCAGCCCCTGGACGATCAGGGGTATGTTTTATAGCAATCAGCCCCAGCATTTT. This translates into CASSPWTIRGMFYSNQPQHF.